A selection of T cell receptor beta chains follows, all from one sample in a study of CD8 T cells in ankylosing spondylitis. One entry per CDR3 protein results from TCRdb running MiXCR on the 5' RACE reads. The table shows about 300,000 distinct CDR3 sequences, with roughly 11% occurring only once. Source material: blood, either unsorted or a sorted T cell fraction (not recorded which). The source of these receptors is a female donor with ankylosing spondylitis or in good health (not recorded which). CDR3s include the opening cysteine and the closing phenylalanine or tryptophan. Each record gives: D gene, V gene, J gene, clone size, CDR3 DNA, CDR3 protein. D genes are given only for firm matches. Clone size is not always given. Where it is, it says once, few, many or a class for expanded clones.

d_gene: -
v_gene: TRBV5-1
j_gene: TRBJ2-7
abundance: -
CDR3nt: TGCGCCAGCACCGGGGGACACGAGCAGTACTTC
CDR3aa: CASTGGHEQYF

d_gene: -
v_gene: TRBV28
j_gene: TRBJ1-2
abundance: -
CDR3nt: TGTGCCAGCAGACGTGGATATTCTAACTATGGCTACACCTTC
CDR3aa: CASRRGYSNYGYTF

d_gene: -
v_gene: TRBV28
j_gene: TRBJ2-2
abundance: many
CDR3nt: TGTGCCAGCCTGCAAACTAACACCGGGGAGCTGTTTTTT
CDR3aa: CASLQTNTGELFF

d_gene: TRBD1
v_gene: TRBV5-6
j_gene: TRBJ2-3
abundance: -
CDR3nt: TGTGCCAGCAGGTTCTCGACAGGGGATACGCAGTATTTT
CDR3aa: CASRFSTGDTQYF

d_gene: TRBD2
v_gene: TRBV6-2/TRBV6-3
j_gene: TRBJ2-7
abundance: many
CDR3nt: TGTGCCAGCAGTTATGTCCCCCTACCCTACAGCGGGAACTCCTACGAGCAGTACTTC
CDR3aa: CASSYVPLPYSGNSYEQYF

d_gene: TRBD2
v_gene: TRBV14
j_gene: TRBJ2-3
abundance: -
CDR3nt: TGTGCCAGCAGCCCCCTCAGCGGGGGGTCGCAGTATTTT
CDR3aa: CASSPLSGGSQYF

d_gene: TRBD1
v_gene: TRBV6-2/TRBV6-3
j_gene: TRBJ2-1
abundance: few
CDR3nt: TGTGCCAGCACACAGTCCGGGACAGGGGTCAATGAGCAGTTCTTC
CDR3aa: CASTQSGTGVNEQFF

d_gene: -
v_gene: TRBV12-3/TRBV12-4
j_gene: TRBJ1-1
abundance: many
CDR3nt: TGTGCCAGCAGCCCTACAGGGATGAACACTGAAGCTTTCTTT
CDR3aa: CASSPTGMNTEAFF

d_gene: -
v_gene: TRBV3-1
j_gene: TRBJ2-1
abundance: many
CDR3nt: TGTGCCAGCAGCCACCCCGGGGGCAGCAATGAGCAGTTCTTC
CDR3aa: CASSHPGGSNEQFF

d_gene: -
v_gene: TRBV11-2
j_gene: TRBJ2-7
abundance: many
CDR3nt: TGTGCCAGCAGCTCACGGGTGCACGAGCAGTACTTC
CDR3aa: CASSSRVHEQYF

d_gene: -
v_gene: TRBV28
j_gene: TRBJ2-2
abundance: many
CDR3nt: TGTGCCAGCAGTTTATCGCCAGGGTCCGGGGAGCTGTTTTTT
CDR3aa: CASSLSPGSGELFF

d_gene: -
v_gene: TRBV15
j_gene: TRBJ1-2
abundance: many
CDR3nt: TGTGCCACCAGCCCTCTGGGTATCTATGGCTACACCTTC
CDR3aa: CATSPLGIYGYTF

d_gene: TRBD1
v_gene: TRBV5-1
j_gene: TRBJ1-2
abundance: -
CDR3nt: TGCGCCAGCAGCTTGCAGGGGGACAACTATGGCTACACCTTC
CDR3aa: CASSLQGDNYGYTF

d_gene: TRBD2
v_gene: TRBV12-3/TRBV12-4
j_gene: TRBJ2-1
abundance: many
CDR3nt: TGTGCCAGCAGTTTGAGGCTAGCGGGTAGGGATGAGCAGTTCTTC
CDR3aa: CASSLRLAGRDEQFF

d_gene: -
v_gene: TRBV6-5
j_gene: TRBJ2-1
abundance: few
CDR3nt: TGTGCCAGCAGTTATCGAGACAATGAGCAGTTCTTC
CDR3aa: CASSYRDNEQFF

d_gene: -
v_gene: TRBV12-3/TRBV12-4
j_gene: TRBJ1-2
abundance: many
CDR3nt: TGTGCCAGCAGTTTAGCAGGGAAGGGTTTCGCTGGCTACACCTTC
CDR3aa: CASSLAGKGFAGYTF

d_gene: -
v_gene: TRBV18
j_gene: TRBJ1-3
abundance: -
CDR3nt: TGTGCCAGCTCACCACCAGGAGGGTCTGGAAACACCATATATTTT
CDR3aa: CASSPPGGSGNTIYF

d_gene: TRBD1
v_gene: TRBV20-1
j_gene: TRBJ2-6
abundance: -
CDR3nt: TGCAGTGCTAGAACAGGGGGGTCTGGGGCCAACGTCCTGACTTTC
CDR3aa: CSARTGGSGANVLTF

d_gene: -
v_gene: TRBV11-2
j_gene: TRBJ2-5
abundance: -
CDR3nt: TGTGCCAGCAGCTTACCCTCATCGGGACGCTACGAGACCCAGTACTTC
CDR3aa: CASSLPSSGRYETQYF

d_gene: TRBD2
v_gene: TRBV12-3/TRBV12-4
j_gene: TRBJ2-1
abundance: -
CDR3nt: TGTACCAGCAGCAAACCGGGACTAGCGGGAAGGGGGTACAATGAGCAGTTCTTC
CDR3aa: CTSSKPGLAGRGYNEQFF

d_gene: -
v_gene: TRBV20-1
j_gene: TRBJ1-5
abundance: many
CDR3nt: TGCAGTGCTCTAACAGGGAGCAATCAGCCCCAGCATTTT
CDR3aa: CSALTGSNQPQHF

d_gene: TRBD2
v_gene: TRBV5-1
j_gene: TRBJ2-1
abundance: many
CDR3nt: TGCGCCAGCAGCTTGGACGGGGGGATAGGAAATGAGCAGTTCTTC
CDR3aa: CASSLDGGIGNEQFF

d_gene: -
v_gene: TRBV5-1
j_gene: TRBJ1-2
abundance: many
CDR3nt: TGCGCCAGCAGCTCCTTCCAGCAGGGCCCTATGAGCTACACCTTC
CDR3aa: CASSSFQQGPMSYTF

d_gene: -
v_gene: TRBV5-1
j_gene: TRBJ2-5
abundance: many
CDR3nt: TGCGCCAGCAGGGGGCTACAAGAGACCCAGTACTTC
CDR3aa: CASRGLQETQYF

d_gene: -
v_gene: TRBV5-1
j_gene: TRBJ1-2
abundance: many
CDR3nt: TGCGCCAGCAGCTTGGAGCAGGGCGGTTTAGATGGCTACACCTTC
CDR3aa: CASSLEQGGLDGYTF

d_gene: -
v_gene: TRBV5-6
j_gene: TRBJ1-5
abundance: many
CDR3nt: TGTGCCAGCAGCTTGTTTCAGCTGGCAGGGAGCAATCAGCCCCAGCATTTT
CDR3aa: CASSLFQLAGSNQPQHF

d_gene: TRBD2
v_gene: TRBV20-1
j_gene: TRBJ2-1
abundance: many
CDR3nt: TGCAGTGCTAGAGGGCTAGCGGCCTACAATGAGCAGTTCTTC
CDR3aa: CSARGLAAYNEQFF

d_gene: -
v_gene: TRBV20-1
j_gene: TRBJ2-5
abundance: many
CDR3nt: TGCAGTGCTTCGGTCATAAGCGAGACCCAGTACTTC
CDR3aa: CSASVISETQYF

d_gene: TRBD2
v_gene: TRBV2
j_gene: TRBJ2-1
abundance: many
CDR3nt: TGTGCCAGCAGTGGACCGGGACTAAAGAATGAGCAGTTCTTC
CDR3aa: CASSGPGLKNEQFF

d_gene: TRBD1
v_gene: TRBV7-8
j_gene: TRBJ2-1
abundance: -
CDR3nt: TGTGCCAGCAGCTTAGCAGGACCGGGACAGGGTTTACAGTTCTTC
CDR3aa: CASSLAGPGQGLQFF

d_gene: TRBD1
v_gene: TRBV7-9
j_gene: TRBJ2-3
abundance: -
CDR3nt: TGTGCCAGCAGCGCCCGGGACAGGGGTGGAGATACGCAGTATTTT
CDR3aa: CASSARDRGGDTQYF

d_gene: TRBD1
v_gene: TRBV24-1
j_gene: TRBJ2-1
abundance: few
CDR3nt: TGTGCCACCAGCTGGACAGGGCGGGACAATGAGCAGTTCTTC
CDR3aa: CATSWTGRDNEQFF

d_gene: -
v_gene: TRBV11-2
j_gene: TRBJ2-7
abundance: many
CDR3nt: TGTGCCAGCAGCTTATCATTGTACTTC
CDR3aa: CASSLSLYF

d_gene: -
v_gene: TRBV6-1
j_gene: TRBJ2-7
abundance: few
CDR3nt: TGTGTTGTTGGACTTAGCTCCTACGAGCAGTACTTC
CDR3aa: CVVGLSSYEQYF

d_gene: TRBD1
v_gene: TRBV28
j_gene: TRBJ1-1
abundance: many
CDR3nt: TGTGCCAGCAGTTTATACCGGGGACAGGGGTTTGGGACTGAAGCTTTCTTT
CDR3aa: CASSLYRGQGFGTEAFF

d_gene: -
v_gene: TRBV6-1
j_gene: TRBJ2-5
abundance: few
CDR3nt: TGTGCCAGCAGTCCCCCGGGAGTCGAGGAGACCCAGTACTTC
CDR3aa: CASSPPGVEETQYF

d_gene: -
v_gene: TRBV10-3
j_gene: TRBJ1-3
abundance: many
CDR3nt: TGTGCCATCAGTGCCGTTACGGCTGGAAACACCATATATTTT
CDR3aa: CAISAVTAGNTIYF

d_gene: -
v_gene: TRBV5-1
j_gene: TRBJ2-3
abundance: -
CDR3nt: TGCGCCAGCAGCCCGAGCGCGGTTCCAGATACGCAGTATTTT
CDR3aa: CASSPSAVPDTQYF

d_gene: TRBD2
v_gene: TRBV2
j_gene: TRBJ2-1
abundance: many
CDR3nt: TGTGCCAGCAGAGAGGCGGGAGAACCCTACAATGAGCAGTTCTTC
CDR3aa: CASREAGEPYNEQFF

d_gene: TRBD2
v_gene: TRBV5-1
j_gene: TRBJ2-5
abundance: -
CDR3nt: TGCGCCAGCAGCTTGCTCGCTAGCGGGGGAGGAGAGACCCAGTACTTC
CDR3aa: CASSLLASGGGETQYF

d_gene: TRBD1
v_gene: TRBV5-1
j_gene: TRBJ1-1
abundance: many
CDR3nt: TGCGCCAGCAGCTTTGGACAGGGTGGGACTGAAGCTTTCTTT
CDR3aa: CASSFGQGGTEAFF

d_gene: -
v_gene: TRBV20-1
j_gene: TRBJ1-5
abundance: many
CDR3nt: TGCAGTGCCAGGCGTGAGGGAGGTTACCAGCCCCAGCATTTT
CDR3aa: CSARREGGYQPQHF

d_gene: -
v_gene: TRBV20-1
j_gene: TRBJ2-1
abundance: few
CDR3nt: TGCGGGGGAAAGGATGCGTCCTACAATGAGCAGTTCTTC
CDR3aa: CGGKDASYNEQFF

d_gene: -
v_gene: TRBV20-1
j_gene: TRBJ2-3
abundance: many
CDR3nt: TGCAGTGCTAGAGGTTTTGGGACCACAGATACGCAGTATTTT
CDR3aa: CSARGFGTTDTQYF

d_gene: TRBD2
v_gene: TRBV11-2
j_gene: TRBJ2-2
abundance: many
CDR3nt: TGTGCCAGCAGCTTAGAGTGGGTAGCGGGGGAAACCGGGGAGCTGTTTTTT
CDR3aa: CASSLEWVAGETGELFF

d_gene: -
v_gene: TRBV5-1
j_gene: TRBJ1-1
abundance: many
CDR3nt: TGCGCCAGCAGCTTGGGACAGGCGAACACTGAAGCTTTCTTT
CDR3aa: CASSLGQANTEAFF

d_gene: -
v_gene: TRBV6-5
j_gene: TRBJ1-1
abundance: many
CDR3nt: TGTGCCAGCAGTTACCGGGGGGGAAGACCCTTCTTT
CDR3aa: CASSYRGGRPFF

d_gene: -
v_gene: TRBV12-3/TRBV12-4
j_gene: TRBJ1-2
abundance: few
CDR3nt: TGTGCCAGCAGTTTTATACGGGGGCAGAGTGGCTACACCTTC
CDR3aa: CASSFIRGQSGYTF

d_gene: -
v_gene: TRBV7-9
j_gene: TRBJ2-7
abundance: many
CDR3nt: TGTGCCAGCAGCCCCGGACGGAGCTACGAGCAGTACTTC
CDR3aa: CASSPGRSYEQYF

d_gene: TRBD1
v_gene: TRBV11-1
j_gene: TRBJ2-5
abundance: few
CDR3nt: TGTGCCAGCAGCCGGGACAGCCGACCGGAGACCCAGTACTTC
CDR3aa: CASSRDSRPETQYF

d_gene: TRBD1
v_gene: TRBV12-3/TRBV12-4
j_gene: TRBJ1-5
abundance: many
CDR3nt: TGTGCCAGCGTTGGGACAGGGCGCAATCAGCCCCAGCATTTT
CDR3aa: CASVGTGRNQPQHF

d_gene: TRBD2
v_gene: TRBV28
j_gene: TRBJ2-2
abundance: few
CDR3nt: TGTGCCAGCAGCCGGACGCCTAGCGGGGTCTCCTCGAACACCGGGGAGCTGTTTTTT
CDR3aa: CASSRTPSGVSSNTGELFF

d_gene: TRBD2
v_gene: TRBV5-1
j_gene: TRBJ2-5
abundance: -
CDR3nt: TGCGCCAGCACCCAAGCGGGGGGGAAAGAGACCCAGTACTTC
CDR3aa: CASTQAGGKETQYF

d_gene: -
v_gene: TRBV20-1
j_gene: TRBJ2-7
abundance: many
CDR3nt: TGCAGTGCTAGGGACTCCATGAAAACCTACTTC
CDR3aa: CSARDSMKTYF

d_gene: -
v_gene: TRBV5-5
j_gene: TRBJ1-6
abundance: -
CDR3nt: TGTGCCAGCAGCCTAGAGAGCTCCTATAATTCACCCCTCCACTTT
CDR3aa: CASSLESSYNSPLHF